The 32 T cell receptor beta chains presented below share a single source sample, sequenced in a study of regulatory T cells in long-lasting Graves disease (dated by TCRdb to the early 2020s). This specimen's time point label, interpreted: persistent/refractory GD, antithyroid drugs over 5 years with positive TRAb. For both TCR sequencing and RNA sequencing, RNA was extracted from PBMCs using TRIzol. The method behind the library was multiplex PCR. The listed sequencing device is Illumina HiSeq 4000. TCR beta libraries were built with iRepertoire HTBI primers and Arm-PCR amplification of CDR3 regions. TCRdb trimmed public reads at Q25 via fastp, called clones via MiXCR and kept in-frame beta chains. Each CDR3 protein appears once, grouped with its most common genes and DNA. In this sample the table shows around 400,000 distinct CDR3 sequences, roughly a fifth of which occur a single time. Roughly an eighth of the sample is held by the ten biggest clonotypes.

The sequences come from peripheral blood mononuclear cells (PBMCs), collected when the disease was refractory, from a patient treated with antithyroid drugs. These receptor sequences come from a female donor with Graves disease.

This chain uses TRBV12-3 or TRBV12-4 with TRBJ2-1, with 11 bases aligning to TRBD2. This CDR3 has 14 amino acids. Trimming removed 7 bases from V and 4 bases from J; junction bases left unmatched: 3. The chain's CDR3 is CASKLAGVYNEQFF. The CDR3 DNA reads as TGTGCCAGCAAACTAGCGGGAGTTTACAATGAGCAGTTCTTC.

V and J are TRBV6-6 and TRBJ2-2; D is uncertain. Trimming cost V 0 bases and J 7 bases, with 9 bases left between them. This CDR3 is built from 14 residues. Germline CDR1 is MNHNY and CDR2 is SVGAGI (reference sequence). The chain's CDR3 is CASSYSVADGELFF. CDR3 nucleotide sequence: TGTGCCAGCAGTTACTCGGTGGCCGACGGGGAGCTGTTTTTT.

Turning to this clonotype: A much larger clone lies a single base off, so this may be a read error. The V call is TRBV7-9, the J call TRBJ2-5; no clear D. Trimming took off 1 base at V and 7 bases at J, with 13 bases between the two ends. Per the germline V gene, CDR1 is SEHNR and CDR2 is FQNEAQ (reference sequence). This CDR3 has 14 residues. Here the CDR3 DNA reads TGTGCCAGCAGCTTAGAGGAAATTGGGGTGACCCAGTACTTC. Its translation is CASSLEEIGVTQYF.

V is TRBV6-2 or TRBV6-3 and J is TRBJ2-7; TRBD2 is a possible D gene (5 bases). With 8 bases removed from V and 0 bases from J, the gap between germline ends came to 14 bases. The CDR3 contains 14 residues. Germline CDR1 reads MNHEY; CDR2 reads SVGEGT. The DNA for the CDR3 is TGTGCCAGCGGACGCGCCGCGGGCTCCTACGAGCAGTACTTC. Its translation is CASGRAAGSYEQYF.

The table lists this clonotype with many counts. The chain recombines TRBV9 with TRBJ1-2, with D perhaps TRBD1 (6 bases). This CDR3 region has 16 residues. Germline-derived CDR1 and CDR2 are SGDLS and YYNGEE. V was cut by 0 bases and J by 6 bases, with 18 bases left in between. CDR3 loop: CASSVDRGRGRDGYTF. The CDR3 DNA sequence: TGTGCCAGCAGCGTAGATCGGGGCAGGGGACGGGATGGCTACACCTTC.

The chain joins TRBV11-1 to TRBJ1-1; D possibly corresponds to TRBD1 (6 bases). Trimming took off 5 bases at V and 1 base at J, with 20 bases between the two ends. The CDR3 consists of 17 residues. Germline assignment: CDR1 SGHAT and CDR2 FQDESV (reference sequence). CDR3 nucleotide sequence: TGTGCCAGCAGCGACCCCACGTCGGGGGGCGCGAACACTGAAGCTTTCTTT. Translated, it gives CASSDPTSGGANTEAFF.

This clonotype was seen many times. The chain recombines TRBV29-1 with TRBJ2-7; D tentatively reads TRBD1 or TRBD2 (5 bases each). Germline V gene lookup returns CDR1 SQVTM and CDR2 ANQGSEA. The CDR3 consists of 12 residues. Trimming shortened V by 6 bases and J by 2 bases, and 11 bases separated the two germline ends. CDR3 residues: CSVGTETYEQYF. The CDR3 region has the DNA TGCAGCGTCGGGACGGAGACCTACGAGCAGTACTTC.

Remarks on this clonotype: A read error may be the cause here, since a much bigger clone is one base away. This rearrangement joins TRBV28 to TRBJ2-2; D might be TRBD1 or TRBD2, each matching 6 bases. From germline, CDR1 is MDHEN and CDR2 SYDVKM. The CDR3 totals 13 residues. This CDR3 is CASSFSGAGELLF. The DNA of the CDR3 is TGTGCCAGCAGTTTTTCGGGGGCCGGGGAGCTGCTTTTT.

A word on this clonotype: Just one base apart from a much larger clone, this may be a read error. The CDR3 carries no conserved terminal phenylalanine or tryptophan, so it likely arises from a read error. CDR3 in DNA: TGTGCCAGCAGCTTGACAGAGTGGGGCTACACCCTC. It translates to CASSLTEWGYTL. V and J are TRBV5-5 and TRBJ1-2; D is undetermined. Germline CDR1 SGHKS, CDR2 YYEKEE (reference sequence). This CDR3 region has 12 residues. Trimming cost V 1 base and J 8 bases, with 9 bases left between them.

V usage is TRBV5-1 and J usage is TRBJ2-7, with unresolved D. Germline V CDR1 and CDR2: SGHRS, YFSETQ. This CDR3 has 14 amino acids. V lost 6 bases and J lost 0, with 13 bases in between. CDR3 sequence reads: CASKGQSNSYEQYF. CDR3 DNA sequence: TGCGCCAGCAAAGGTCAGTCGAACTCCTACGAGCAGTACTTC. The full variable domain, in which reference TRBV5-1 and TRBJ2-7 provide the parts outside the CDR3, is KAGVTQTPRYLIKTRGQQVTLSCSPISGHRSVSWYQQTPGQGLQFLFEYFSETQRNKGNFPGRFSGRQFSNSRSEMNVSTLELGDSALYLCASKGQSNSYEQYFGPGTRLTVT.

The chain couples TRBV5-5 to TRBJ2-4; D is undetermined. The CDR3 is 14 residues long. CDR1 and CDR2 (germline): SGHKS, YYEKEE (reference sequence). V lost 1 base to trimming and J lost 6 bases, with 11 bases between them. DNA for the CDR3: TGTGCCAGCAGCTTGTATTCAGGATTAAACATTCAGTACTTC. This translates into CASSLYSGLNIQYF.

J is TRBJ1-3 and V is TRBV6-1; a weak D match, TRBD1 (6 bases). V dropped 7 bases and J dropped 4 bases, with 11 bases sitting between them. Per germline, CDR1 MNHNS and CDR2 SASEGT. This CDR3 is built from 13 residues. The DNA for the CDR3 is TGTGCCAGCATAAGGGACATCGGAAACACCATATATTTT. It translates to CASIRDIGNTIYF.

Ten or more counts support this clonotype. The chain has TRBV27 and TRBJ2-7; D assignment may be TRBD1 or TRBD2 (5 bases each). The CDR3 is 14 residues long. The germline CDR1 and CDR2 sequences are MNHEY and SMNVEV (reference sequence). V was pared by 6 bases and J by 6 bases, with 18 bases between. The CDR3 region is CASREGTETIEQYF. The DNA of the CDR3 is TGTGCCAGCAGAGAGGGGACGGAAACAATCGAGCAGTACTTC.

In this sample, this clonotype turned up many times. V is TRBV12-3 or TRBV12-4 and J is TRBJ1-2, with D possibly TRBD1 on 6 matching bases. The CDR3 has 16 amino acids. Trimming left V 7 bases short and J 0 bases short, with 18 bases between. CDR3 sequence: CASTYPDRLANYGYTF. Here the CDR3 DNA reads TGTGCCAGCACCTACCCCGACAGGCTAGCTAACTATGGCTACACCTTC.

This chain joins TRBV4-1 and TRBJ1-6, with unresolved D. Germline CDR1 reads MGHRA; CDR2 reads YSYEKL. This CDR3 is 15 amino acids long. V gave up 4 bases and J gave up 2 bases, with 9 bases separating them. CDR3 amino acids: CASSPTGAYNSPLHF. As DNA, the CDR3 is TGCGCCAGCAGCCCTACCGGGGCCTATAATTCACCCCTCCACTTT.

This clonotype was seen repeatedly, ten times or more. This chain uses TRBV28 with TRBJ2-7, with D perhaps assigned TRBD1 or TRBD2 (5 bases each). CDR3 length equals 12 residues. Germline V gene lookup returns CDR1 MDHEN and CDR2 SYDVKM. V lost 8 bases, J lost 0 bases, and 8 bases lay in between. The CDR3 reads CASGTSSYEQYF. The CDR3 nucleotides are TGTGCCAGCGGGACCAGCTCCTACGAGCAGTACTTC.

This clonotype came up many times. V gene TRBV28 combines with J gene TRBJ2-5; 10 bases align to TRBD2. The CDR3 spans 16 residues. V dropped 8 bases and J dropped 4; count of bases not matched to a gene: 13. Germline CDR1 and CDR2: MDHEN and SYDVKM. The CDR3 sequence: CASGRAGGNEVETQYF. The CDR3 DNA reads as TGTGCCAGCGGACGAGCGGGAGGGAACGAAGTAGAGACCCAGTACTTC.

This rearrangement joins TRBV20-1 to TRBJ2-7, with 8 bases identical to TRBD2. CDR1 and CDR2 (germline): DFQATT, SNEGSKA (reference sequence). Germline trimming cut 2 bases from V and 4 bases from J; bases unmatched to any gene: 4. The CDR3 is 13 amino acids. CDR3 DNA: TGCAGTGCTAGAAAACGGGAGGGGTACGAGCAGTACTTC. It encodes CSARKREGYEQYF.

The chain combines TRBV11-2 with TRBJ2-2; no definite D call. Germline lookup yields CDR1 SGHAT and CDR2 FQNNGV. The CDR3 has 18 residues. V gave up 2 bases and J gave up 0 bases, with 16 bases separating them. This chain's CDR3 is CASSLFYEAGANTGELFF. As DNA, the CDR3 is TGTGCCAGCAGCTTATTTTACGAGGCAGGCGCGAACACCGGGGAGCTGTTTTTT.

The V gene is TRBV6-5, the J gene TRBJ1-1; 7 nucleotides agree with TRBD1. Germline-derived CDR1 and CDR2 are MNHEY and SVGAGI. CDR3 size: 15 residues. The J segment lost 5 bases and the V segment lost 2 bases, leaving 8 bases of the junction unmatched. The CDR3 protein is CASSYRTGVRTEAFF. As DNA, the CDR3 is TGTGCCAGCAGTTACCGAACAGGGGTACGGACTGAAGCTTTCTTT.

This clonotype has at least ten counts. The chain has TRBV20-1 and TRBJ2-5; 13 nucleotides agree with TRBD2. The ends lost 5 bases at V and 2 bases at J; junction bases unmatched: 5. This CDR3 is 15 amino acids long. From germline, CDR1 is DFQATT and CDR2 SNEGSKA (reference sequence). CDR3 DNA: TGCAGTGCTTCACGGACTAGCGGGAGTCAAGAGACCCAGTACTTC. This codes for CSASRTSGSQETQYF.

Details on this clonotype: Being one base from a much bigger clone, this may be a read error. This likely comes from a read error, as the CDR3 has no conserved phenylalanine or tryptophan at its end. The gene calls are TRBV7-7 and TRBJ2-7, with TRBD2 as a possible D gene (6 bases). This CDR3 has 13 amino acids. Germline CDR1 and CDR2: SSHAT and FNYEAQ (reference sequence). CDR3 region: CASSPQEGSEQYL. CDR3 DNA sequence: TGTGCTAGCAGCCCCCAGGAGGGCTCCGAGCAGTACCTC.

The sample holds many counts of this clonotype. V gene TRBV18 combines with J gene TRBJ2-5; D possibly matches TRBD1 or TRBD2 (5 bases each). CDR3 length: 14 residues. CDR1 and CDR2 (germline): KGHSH, LQKENI. Deletions cut 1 base from V and 7 bases from J, with 13 bases between. The CDR3 loop reads CASSPRQSEGTQYF. CDR3 nucleotides: TGTGCCAGCTCACCACGACAGTCAGAGGGGACCCAGTACTTC.

The V call is TRBV3-1, the J call TRBJ2-1, with 9 positions matching TRBD2. CDR3 length: 16 residues. With V trimmed by 5 bases and J by 6 bases, 11 bases remained unmatched. The germline V gene has CDR1 LGHDT and CDR2 YNNKEL (reference sequence). Here the CDR3 reads CASSKAAGGNSNEQFF. CDR3 nucleotide sequence: TGTGCCAGCAGCAAGGCAGCGGGAGGAAACTCCAATGAGCAGTTCTTC.

The sample holds a few counts of this clonotype. This chain joins TRBV20-1 and TRBJ2-2; D call uncertain. This CDR3 is built from 16 residues. Germline CDR1 DFQATT, CDR2 SNEGSKA (reference sequence). Deletions cut 0 bases from V and 6 bases from J, with 17 bases between. The CDR3 here is CSARDRTVASPGELFF. The CDR3, as DNA: TGCAGTGCTAGAGATCGGACGGTAGCTTCGCCCGGGGAGCTGTTTTTT.

The CDR3 sequence: CASSLLASGRTDTQYF. The CDR3 region has the DNA TGTGCCAGCAGTTTACTGGCTAGCGGGCGCACAGATACGCAGTATTTT. V usage is TRBV27 and J usage is TRBJ2-3; TRBD2 matches 8 bases. V trimming: 2 bases; J trimming: 1 base; junction bases outside the gene matches: 5. CDR1 MNHEY and CDR2 SMNVEV come from the germline V gene (reference sequence). The CDR3 extends over 16 amino acids.

CDR3 in DNA: TGCGCCAGCAGCGGCACGGGACAGGGCACCTCTGGAAACACCATATATTTT. Protein product: CASSGTGQGTSGNTIYF. The rearrangement links TRBV5-1 to TRBJ1-3; TRBD1 agrees at 9 bases. The junction had 8 bases not matched to a gene; V was cut back by 4 bases and J by 0 bases. Germline-derived CDR1 and CDR2 are SGHRS and YFSETQ. The CDR3 covers 17 residues.

The sample holds a few counts of this clonotype. The chain employs TRBV9 and TRBJ2-5; 7 bases are shared with TRBD2. V shed 4 bases, J shed 5 bases, and the junction held 8 bases outside the gene matches. Germline V CDR1 and CDR2: SGDLS, YYNGEE. The CDR3 totals 14 residues. The CDR3 region has the DNA TGTGCCAGCAGCCCCTCTGCCGGGAGGGAGACCCAGTACTTC. It yields the protein CASSPSAGRETQYF.

Only a few counts were recorded for this clonotype. The V gene is TRBV9, the J gene TRBJ2-7; 7 nucleotides agree with TRBD2. V was clipped by 2 bases and J by 1 base; unmatched bases: 3. Germline-derived CDR1 and CDR2 are SGDLS and YYNGEE. The length of the CDR3 is 14 residues. CDR3 sequence: CASSVSGGSYEQYF. CDR3 DNA sequence: TGTGCCAGCAGCGTCTCCGGGGGGTCCTACGAGCAGTACTTC.

V gene TRBV4-1 combines with J gene TRBJ2-7, with 10 bases that match TRBD1. The junction had 9 bases not matched to a gene; V was cut back by 7 bases and J by 3 bases. Germline V gene lookup returns CDR1 MGHRA and CDR2 YSYEKL. The CDR3 runs 15 residues. This CDR3 is CASTRRTGGNYEQYF. Written as DNA, the CDR3 is TGCGCCAGCACCCGGCGGACAGGGGGTAACTACGAGCAGTACTTC.

The J gene is TRBJ2-3, the V gene TRBV28; 11 positions agree with TRBD2. Trimming at V came to 1 base and at J to 4 bases, leaving 13 bases not matched to a gene. The CDR3 is made up of 19 amino acids. The germline V gene has CDR1 MDHEN and CDR2 SYDVKM. The CDR3 sequence is CASSLLVTSGKGESDTQYF. In DNA, the CDR3 is TGTGCCAGCAGTTTATTGGTGACTAGCGGGAAAGGAGAATCAGATACGCAGTATTTT.

This clonotype appeared a few times. The chain joins TRBV28 to TRBJ2-3; TRBD1 agrees at 12 bases. The CDR3 extends over 13 amino acids. V trimming: 10 bases; J trimming: 9 bases; junction bases outside the gene matches: 8. Germline-derived CDR1 and CDR2 are MDHEN and SYDVKM. The CDR3 protein is CAIPGTGGGTQYF. CDR3 DNA: TGTGCCATCCCCGGGACAGGGGGCGGGACGCAGTATTTT.